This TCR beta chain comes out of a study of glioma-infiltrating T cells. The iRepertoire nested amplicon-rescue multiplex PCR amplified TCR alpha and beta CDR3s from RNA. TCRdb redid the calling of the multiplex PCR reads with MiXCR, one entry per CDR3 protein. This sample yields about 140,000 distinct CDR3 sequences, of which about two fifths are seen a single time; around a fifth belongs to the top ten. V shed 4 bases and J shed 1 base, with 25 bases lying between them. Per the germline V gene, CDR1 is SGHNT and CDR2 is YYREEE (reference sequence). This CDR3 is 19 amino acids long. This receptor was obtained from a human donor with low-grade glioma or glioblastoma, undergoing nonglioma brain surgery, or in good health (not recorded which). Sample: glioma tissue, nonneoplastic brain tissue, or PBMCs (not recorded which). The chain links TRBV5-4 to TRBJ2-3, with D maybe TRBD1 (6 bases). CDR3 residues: CASSLVGQGLKVGTDTQYF. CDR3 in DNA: TGTGCCAGCAGCCTCGTCGGGCAGGGGCTGAAGGTCGGCACAGATACGCAGTATTTT.